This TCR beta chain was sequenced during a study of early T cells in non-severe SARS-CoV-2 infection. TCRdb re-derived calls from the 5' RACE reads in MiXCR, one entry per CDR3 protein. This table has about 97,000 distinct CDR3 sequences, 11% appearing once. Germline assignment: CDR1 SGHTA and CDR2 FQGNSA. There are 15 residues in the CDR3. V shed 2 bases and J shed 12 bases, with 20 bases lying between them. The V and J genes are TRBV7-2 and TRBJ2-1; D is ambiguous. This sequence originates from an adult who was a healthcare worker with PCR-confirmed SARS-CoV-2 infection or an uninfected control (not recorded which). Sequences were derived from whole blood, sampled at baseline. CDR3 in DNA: TGTGCCAGCAGCTTAACCCAGCGCCGTCCGTCTGGGCAGTTCTTC. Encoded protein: CASSLTQRRPSGQFF.